This T cell receptor (beta chain) is from a study of blood T cell repertoires in COVID-19 (dated by TCRdb to the early 2020s). Concerning the study at large: Collaborator samples came from the United States, Italy and Spain and covered acute and convalescent phases of COVID-19. The prospective study material was composed of cDNA or gDNA derived from T cells, B-cell-depleted T cells, or PBMCs. Deeply sampled blood TCRbeta repertoires from subjects exposed to, actively infected with, or recovered from COVID-19 were included in the dataset. The repertoires were released in a freely available public database meant as a resource for research on the immune response to SARS-CoV-2. Samples came from the ongoing ImmuneRACE study (first 160 participants) plus 1,254 subjects from 6 global collaborators. Nearly every sample came with metadata listing a de-identified subject ID, COVID-19 status, age in years and sex. Where available, HLA class I and class II types were taken from metadata supplied by the sample provider and were not determined by assay-based typing.

Each collaborating institution followed its own protocols to collect whole blood in K2EDTA tubes. For TCRbeta analysis, collaborator samples were shipped as frozen whole blood, as isolated PBMCs, or as DNA extracted from either sample type. TCRbeta CDR3 regions were amplified from genomic DNA using the immunoSEQ Assay, a bias-controlled multiplex PCR. In the original analysis: The number of nucleated cells in each sample was estimated by amplification of reference gene primers within the assay. Sequence reads were collapsed and filtered to measure the absolute abundance of every unique TCRbeta CDR3 rearrangement. For each sample, productive Simpson clonality was calculated as the square root of Simpson's diversity index over productive rearrangements. In TCRdb, the immuneACCESS table is reduced to in-frame sequences with V and J assigned. These tables do not hold every clone; where another copy was compared, an unresolved V gene accounts for under half, and the others remain unexplained. That table supplies the V and J calls and clone size; D and trimming were determined from the DNA. The sample yields 350,000 or so clones; 90% were counted once. The top ten hold around 6.3% of the sample.

Study-level results and caveats: The amount of clinical and demographic metadata varied by source and participant and was provided uncurated.

For this clone: The clone's antigen remains unknown. There are no base qualities to consult, and no much larger clone falls within one base.

Sequenced input: peripheral blood. The receptor comes from a man aged 18 to 35 with active or convalescent COVID-19.

The sequenced DNA is TGTGCCAGCAGCTTGGCAGGGACAGGGATCTACGAGCAGTACTTC. Its protein is CASSLAGTGIYEQYF. The chain employs TRBV5-6 and TRBJ2-7; 9 nucleotides in the junction match TRBD1. The CDR3, from cysteine to phenylalanine, totals 15 residues. The only DNA kept is the CDR3, 45 bases in frame from the first base. Based on the germline V gene, the CDR1 and CDR2 sequences are SGHDT and YYEEEE. For this chain, trimming is 0 bases at the V end and 3 bases at the J end, and the number of junction bases without a gene match is 4.